One sample yielded the 14 T cell receptor beta chains listed below, sequenced in a study of PD-L1 blockade in urothelial cancer. Documented time point: pretreatment peripheral blood. Some clones are missing from TCRdb's copy, which holds only in-frame ones; the method was immunoSEQ multiplex PCR. Of approximately 47,000 clones in the sample, around four fifths were seen once. The sequences come from PBMCs, collected around atezolizumab (anti-PD-L1) treatment. The source is a man between 45 and 60 years old with urothelial cancer.

The chain joins TRBV6-1 to TRBJ2-7; weak D call: TRBD2 (6 bases). Looked up from germline, CDR1 is MNHNS and CDR2 is SASEGT. Trimming removed 1 base from V and 2 bases from J, with 9 bases in between. This CDR3 contains 14 residues. The DNA of the CDR3 is TGTGCCAGCAGTGAAGGCGGGGTCCCCTACGAGCAGTACTTC. It codes for CASSEGGVPYEQYF.

The genes are TRBV7-9 and TRBJ2-1; D may be TRBD2 (5 bases). V was clipped by 3 bases and J by 9 bases, with 12 bases between them. This CDR3 is built from 13 residues. Looked up from germline, CDR1 is SEHNR and CDR2 is FQNEAQ (reference sequence). The DNA for the CDR3 is TGTGCCAGCAGCTTCGAGGGCCCGGCTGAGCAGTTCTTC. Its protein product is CASSFEGPAEQFF.

The rearrangement joins TRBV6-1 to TRBJ1-5; D call uncertain. Trimming removed 3 bases from V and 0 bases from J, with 6 bases in between. The CDR3 length is 14 residues. Germline CDR1 reads MNHNS; CDR2 reads SASEGT. The CDR3 DNA sequence: TGTGCCAGCAGTGACGGTCATAGCAATCAGCCCCAGCATTTT. Its protein is CASSDGHSNQPQHF.

J is TRBJ1-2 and V is TRBV6-1; D possibly corresponds to TRBD1 (5 bases). V was cut by 0 bases and J by 7 bases, with 18 bases left in between. Germline-derived CDR1 and CDR2 are MNHNS and SASEGT. The CDR3 totals 16 residues. The CDR3 sequence: CASSEALWGGLGGYTF. In DNA form, the CDR3 reads TGTGCCAGCAGTGAAGCATTGTGGGGCGGTTTAGGTGGCTACACCTTC.

The genes are TRBV5-4 and TRBJ2-7; TRBD1 might be the D (6 bases). V gave up 0 bases and J gave up 0 bases, with 13 bases separating them. From germline, CDR1 is SGHNT and CDR2 YYREEE (reference sequence). The length of the CDR3 is 16 residues. CDR3 sequence (DNA): TGTGCCAGCAGCTTGGGAGGGGGATTCAACTCCTACGAGCAGTACTTC. Amino acid sequence: CASSLGGGFNSYEQYF.

The rearrangement uses TRBV14 and TRBJ2-7; 11 bases are a match to TRBD1. The CDR3 sequence is 16 residues long. The germline V gene has CDR1 SGHDN and CDR2 FVKESK. J was trimmed by 1 base and V by 3 bases; bases with no gene match: 5. In DNA form, the CDR3 reads TGTGCCAGCAGCCAGGGGGACAGGGGGGGATCCTACGAGCAGTACTTC. This encodes CASSQGDRGGSYEQYF.

The CDR3 is CASSQMGLKRETQYF. The CDR3, as DNA: TGTGCCAGCAGCCAAATGGGGCTAAAAAGGGAGACCCAGTACTTC. This chain links TRBV14 with TRBJ2-5, with D maybe TRBD1 (5 bases). The V end was cut by 2 bases, the J end by 5 bases, with 15 bases between. Looked up from germline, CDR1 is SGHDN and CDR2 is FVKESK. The CDR3 has 15 amino acids.

V is TRBV5-1 and J is TRBJ2-3, with D possibly matching TRBD1 (6 bases). The germline V gene encodes CDR1 SGHRS and CDR2 YFSETQ. The germline V and J ends were trimmed by 5 bases and 1 base, with 20 bases remaining between them. This CDR3 contains 17 residues. The CDR3 coding sequence is TGCGCCAGCAGTTCCAATTTACAGGGTATACGCACAGATACGCAGTATTTT. It codes for CASSSNLQGIRTDTQYF.

This chain joins TRBV29-1 and TRBJ2-1; 8 bases fit TRBD2. The CDR3 has 14 residues. CDR1 SQVTM and CDR2 ANQGSEA come from the germline V gene. V lost 8 bases to trimming and J lost 2 bases; unmatched junction nucleotides: 8. The CDR3 loop reads CSTGAGGAYNEQFF. In nucleotides, the CDR3 is TGCAGCACCGGGGCCGGGGGGGCCTACAATGAGCAGTTCTTC.

This chain links TRBV11-2 with TRBJ2-2; D not resolved. V shed 5 bases and J shed 2 bases, with 6 bases lying between them. Germline V gene lookup returns CDR1 SGHAT and CDR2 FQNNGV. The CDR3 is 13 residues long. The CDR3 sequence: CASSPFNTGELFF. The CDR3 DNA sequence: TGTGCCAGCAGCCCCTTTAACACCGGGGAGCTGTTTTTT.

This chain joins TRBV9 and TRBJ2-1, with TRBD1 identical over 9 bases. Germline assignment: CDR1 SGDLS and CDR2 YYNGEE. The CDR3 covers 15 residues. J lost 4 bases, V lost 2 bases, and 4 bases had no gene match. CDR3 in DNA: TGTGCCAGCAGCGTGAGACAGGGGGGGTACAATGAGCAGTTCTTC. Protein sequence: CASSVRQGGYNEQFF.

This clone was observed once. The chain combines TRBV28 with TRBJ1-1; unclear D gene. The CDR3 is 13 residues long. Trimming cost V 2 bases and J 1 base, with 5 bases left between them. In germline, CDR1 is MDHEN, CDR2 SYDVKM. CDR3: CASSLGRNTEAFF. In DNA form, the CDR3 reads TGTGCCAGCAGTTTAGGCAGGAACACTGAAGCTTTCTTT.

This clone was found a few times. This chain links TRBV11-2 with TRBJ1-6; unclear D gene. Looked up from germline, CDR1 is SGHAT and CDR2 is FQNNGV. The V gene lost 5 bases and the J gene lost 8 bases, with 19 bases spanning the gap. This CDR3 spans 16 amino acids. The CDR3 DNA is TGTGCCAGCAGCGCACACCGGGGAGTAGAGGATTCACCCCTCCACTTT. Its protein product is CASSAHRGVEDSPLHF.

The genes are TRBV21-1 and TRBJ2-5; the table's D call, TRBD2, has no DNA check behind it. TRBV21-1 corresponds to a pseudogene. The CDR3 has 16 amino acids. The CDR3 nucleotides are TGTGCCAGCAGCAAAACCCCTTGGGGGGTATGGGAGACCCAGTACTTC. Protein sequence: CASSKTPWGVWETQYF.